A selection of T cell receptor beta chains follows, all from one sample in a study of response to subunit inactivated influenza vaccine. In TCRdb, the RT-PCR reads were re-called with MiXCR into one record per CDR3 protein. The repertoire consists of approximately 480,000 distinct CDR3 sequences, with approximately 11% occurring once and the leading ten covering approximately 12%. The sample consisted of PBMCs from blood, taken about 40 days after vaccination. The receptors originated from a man aged 50 to 60 who received an inactivated influenza vaccine. The CDR3 runs from the conserved cysteine through the conserved F or W. D genes are given only for firm matches.

TRBV20-1 | TRBD2 | CSASILAGGTDTQYF
TRBV3-1 | TRBD1 | CASSQGTGWQGTQNF
TRBV11-1 | TRBD2 | CASSLAPLARPDTQYF
TRBV5-1 | - | CASSLDYRAQLTNEQFF
TRBV29-1 | - | CSVKGGPEQFF
TRBV24-1 | - | CATSESPRGDEQFF
TRBV12-3/TRBV12-4 | - | CASRKTGSSYEQYF
TRBV7-8 | TRBD1 | CASSLVFGTGAYEQYF
TRBV28 | TRBD2 | CTSSLKGLAGGLKETQYF
TRBV19 | TRBD1 | CASCDRGHRETQYF
TRBV20-1 | - | CSASSPAEQYF
TRBV5-1 | - | CASSLVTGRTGELFF
TRBV5-6 | - | CASSLFGPTDTQYF
TRBV3-1 | - | CASSQARSSGNTIYF
TRBV20-1 | TRBD1 | CSAPDRTGGFEKLFF
TRBV6-1 | TRBD1 | CATSGTERVTEAFF
TRBV20-1 | TRBD2 | CSALLAGGQTEQFF
TRBV7-6 | - | CASSLALFTTFNEQFF
TRBV20-1 | TRBD2 | CSARKSGDYQETQYF
TRBV20-1 | TRBD1 | CSAPARGRINEQIF
TRBV6-5 | - | CASSYPGGAGELFF
TRBV20-1 | TRBD2 | CSVQPLAGGTPEQFF
TRBV30 | - | CAWSVTGMNTEAFF
TRBV10-1 | - | CASSESRGRTGELFF
TRBV7-3 | - | CASSLDLKSEQFF
TRBV7-2 | TRBD2 | CASSWAGLDYEQYF
TRBV12-3/TRBV12-4 | - | CASSLYGLGHSYF
TRBV19 | TRBD1 | CASLGQMNTGELFF
TRBV12-3/TRBV12-4 | - | CASSPGAGGELFF
TRBV20-1 | - | CSARQGAGELFF
TRBV29-1 | TRBD2 | CSVEKPGLAVNTQYF
TRBV6-2/TRBV6-3 | - | CASNRRQDYSYEQYF
TRBV5-1 | - | CASSLNTGAPTGELFF
TRBV28 | - | CASSSLSSGLFTQPQHF
TRBV6-2/TRBV6-3 | - | CASSYSYRGELFF
TRBV5-6 | - | CASSLGTRNSNQPQHF
TRBV6-2/TRBV6-3 | TRBD1 | CASRRGQNNQPQHF
TRBV7-9 | TRBD1 | CASSLGTALTDTQYF
TRBV7-2 | TRBD2 | CASSLVGGISAYEQYF
TRBV20-1 | - | CSAKSQGVNSPLHF
TRBV7-2 | TRBD1 | CASSSGQGPSYGYTF
TRBV20-1 | - | CSGVQGITDTQYF
TRBV5-6 | TRBD1 | CASSFSQTGYQRNTIYF
TRBV9 | - | CASSIGPGGPLHF
TRBV29-1 | TRBD2 | CSVGLAGTSTDTQYF
TRBV6-1 | - | CASSEGRAEAFF
TRBV7-6 | - | CASSLTWQGEGVTEAFF
TRBV25-1 | - | CASSVEGFTDTQYF
TRBV28 | - | CASSFASGHGANVLTF
TRBV7-6 | TRBD1 | CASSLAYRGTNEKLFF
TRBV3-1 | - | CASSPEGVTPTDTQYF
TRBV27 | TRBD2 | CASSPYPFSGGAYNEQFF
TRBV27 | - | CASSQRGSLEQYF
TRBV6-2/TRBV6-3 | TRBD1 | CASSYSGTGADTQYF